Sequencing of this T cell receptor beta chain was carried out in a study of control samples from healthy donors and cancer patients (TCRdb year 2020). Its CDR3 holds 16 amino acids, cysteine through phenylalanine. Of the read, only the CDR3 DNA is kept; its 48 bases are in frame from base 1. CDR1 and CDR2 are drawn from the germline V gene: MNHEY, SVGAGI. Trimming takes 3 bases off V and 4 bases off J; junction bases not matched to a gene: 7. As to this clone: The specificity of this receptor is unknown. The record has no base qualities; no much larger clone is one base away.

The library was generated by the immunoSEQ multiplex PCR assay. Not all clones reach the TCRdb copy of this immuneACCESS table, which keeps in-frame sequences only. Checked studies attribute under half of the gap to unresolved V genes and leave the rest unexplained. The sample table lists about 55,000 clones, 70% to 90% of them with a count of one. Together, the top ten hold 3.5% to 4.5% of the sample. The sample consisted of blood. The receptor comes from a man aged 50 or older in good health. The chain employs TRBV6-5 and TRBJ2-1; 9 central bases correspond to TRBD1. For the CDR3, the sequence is CASSYRGQGDYNEQFF. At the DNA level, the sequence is TGTGCCAGCAGTTATAGGGGACAGGGTGATTACAATGAGCAGTTCTTC.